The 8 T cell receptor beta chains reported below all come from one sample, sequenced in a study of T-cell memory formation after mild COVID-19. Each CDR3 protein gets one entry after TCRdb re-called the 5' RACE reads with MiXCR. The repertoire holds roughly 550,000 distinct CDR3 sequences, with 20% as singletons. The sample was PBMCs or a T cell subset sorted from them (not recorded which). These receptors all come from an adult woman who had mild COVID-19 (a few samples of this study predate the infection). Cell type and time point are not known.

The sample holds a few counts of this clonotype. CDR3 nucleotides: TGTGCCAGCAGGACAGGGAATCTTGGTAATCAGCCCCAGCATTTT. Protein sequence: CASRTGNLGNQPQHF. The chain recombines TRBV12-3 or TRBV12-4 with TRBJ1-5; TRBD1 agrees at 7 bases. The V gene end was trimmed by 6 bases and the J gene end by 4 bases; junction bases not matched to a gene: 9. This CDR3 has 15 amino acids.

The CDR3 loop is CASRSGGNNEQFF. DNA of the CDR3: TGTGCCAGCAGGTCCGGGGGGAACAATGAGCAGTTCTTC. The genes are TRBV6-2 or TRBV6-3 and TRBJ2-1, with 7 bases fitting TRBD2. With 6 bases clipped from V and 5 bases from J, the junction kept 4 bases outside the gene matches. In germline, CDR1 is MNHEY, CDR2 SVGEGT. This CDR3 spans 13 amino acids.

This clonotype turned up a few times. The chain uses TRBV2 and TRBJ2-1; possibly TRBD1 for D (5 bases). Germline V gene data show CDR1 as SNHLY and CDR2 as FYNNEI. V lost 8 bases to trimming and J lost 4 bases, with 12 bases between them. The CDR3 contains 13 residues. The CDR3 region has the DNA TGTGCCAGCTCCCCAGGGAAATACAATGAGCAGTTCTTC. It codes for CASSPGKYNEQFF.

The V gene is TRBV5-1, the J gene TRBJ2-3; possibly TRBD1 or TRBD2 for D (6 bases each). Germline loops: CDR1 SGHRS, CDR2 YFSETQ. The CDR3 totals 17 residues. Between the trimmed V and J ends, which lost 2 bases and 0 bases, there was a span of 16 bases. The CDR3 region has the DNA TGCGCCAGCAGCTTTCAGGGAAGGGGGACTAGCACAGATACGCAGTATTTT. Encoded protein: CASSFQGRGTSTDTQYF. Supplemented by reference TRBV5-1 and TRBJ2-3, the full variable domain reads KAGVTQTPRYLIKTRGQQVTLSCSPISGHRSVSWYQQTPGQGLQFLFEYFSETQRNKGNFPGRFSGRQFSNSRSEMNVSTLELGDSALYLCASSFQGRGTSTDTQYFGPGTRLTVL.

This clonotype was counted only a few times. The rearrangement joins TRBV7-9 to TRBJ1-1; maybe TRBD1 (6 bases). CDR3 length equals 18 residues. Germline V gives CDR1 SEHNR, CDR2 FQNEAQ (reference sequence). V gave up 2 bases and J gave up 4 bases, with 23 bases separating them. The CDR3 is CASSLRGSSSLRITEAFF. The CDR3 bases are TGTGCCAGCAGCTTAAGGGGGTCCTCGAGCCTAAGAATCACTGAAGCTTTCTTT.

This sequence joins TRBV20-1 and TRBJ2-2, with D unclear. Germline CDR1 DFQATT, CDR2 SNEGSKA (reference sequence). With 0 bases removed from V and 5 bases from J, the gap between germline ends came to 7 bases. The CDR3 covers 13 residues. CDR3 in DNA: TGCAGTGCTAGAGAAGTGGTGACCGGGGAGCTGTTTTTT. This encodes CSAREVVTGELFF.

This clonotype was observed at least ten times. The V call is TRBV5-1, the J call TRBJ2-2; maybe TRBD1 (5 bases). The V gene lost 1 base and the J gene lost 0 bases, with 7 bases spanning the gap. CDR3 length: 15 amino acids. In germline, CDR1 is SGHRS, CDR2 YFSETQ. CDR3 DNA sequence: TGCGCCAGCAGCTTGTCAGGGACGAACACCGGGGAGCTGTTTTTT. Its translation is CASSLSGTNTGELFF.

The CDR3 nucleotides are TGTGCCAGCAGCCCAAGTTTCGGACGGTGGGAGGAGACCCAGTACTTC. Protein product: CASSPSFGRWEETQYF. This chain uses TRBV7-9 with TRBJ2-5; weak D call: TRBD2 (5 bases). Trimming cost V 5 bases and J 5 bases, with 21 bases left between them. The CDR3 runs to 16 residues. Germline V gene data show CDR1 as SEHNR and CDR2 as FQNEAQ (reference sequence).